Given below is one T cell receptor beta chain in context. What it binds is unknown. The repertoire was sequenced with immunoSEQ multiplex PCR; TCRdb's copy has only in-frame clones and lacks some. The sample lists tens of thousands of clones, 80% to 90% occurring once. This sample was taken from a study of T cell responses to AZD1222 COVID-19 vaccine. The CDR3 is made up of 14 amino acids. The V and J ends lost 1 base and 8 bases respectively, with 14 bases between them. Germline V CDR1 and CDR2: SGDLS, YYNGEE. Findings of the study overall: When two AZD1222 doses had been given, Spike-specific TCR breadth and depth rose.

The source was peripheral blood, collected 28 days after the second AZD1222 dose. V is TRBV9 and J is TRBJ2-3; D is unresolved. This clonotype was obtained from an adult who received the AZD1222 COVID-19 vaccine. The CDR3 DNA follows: TGTGCCAGCAGCGTATACAGCATGACCTCTACGCAGTATTTT. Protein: CASSVYSMTSTQYF.